The 2 T cell receptor beta chains given below trace back to one sample, sequenced in a study of beta chain features in type 1 diabetes. The study's findings and limits: Type 1 diabetes patients had moderately but significantly shorter TCRB CDR3s in all four CD4+ subsets.

Sequenced material consisted of expressed TCRB transcripts (all of the isolated RNA was reverse transcribed). Repertoires were generated with immunoSEQ multiplex PCR, while TCRdb's copy carries only in-frame clones and drops some. Of 300,000 to 350,000 clones in the sample, about 14% were seen once. Their cognate antigens are unknown. The sequencing input was naive CD4+ T cells from blood. All receptors come from a woman aged 18-29 years with type 1 diabetes.

This clone has just a few counts. The chain employs TRBV4-1 and TRBJ1-2, with TRBD1 identical over 9 bases. Germline CDR1 and CDR2: MGHRA and YSYEKL. Trimming cost V 3 bases and J 0 bases; bases outside gene matches: 2. CDR3 length: 15 residues. The CDR3 DNA is TGCGCCAGCAGCCACGGACAGGGGACTAACTATGGCTACACCTTC. Protein: CASSHGQGTNYGYTF.

This chain links TRBV30 with TRBJ1-1; no firm D call. Germline CDR1 GTSNPN, CDR2 SVGIG (reference sequence). The germline V and J ends were trimmed by 5 bases and 1 base, with 11 bases remaining between them. The CDR3 is made up of 13 amino acids. CDR3 coding DNA: TGTGCCTGGGAGACTTTGACGAACACTGAAGCTTTCTTT. This translates into CAWETLTNTEAFF.